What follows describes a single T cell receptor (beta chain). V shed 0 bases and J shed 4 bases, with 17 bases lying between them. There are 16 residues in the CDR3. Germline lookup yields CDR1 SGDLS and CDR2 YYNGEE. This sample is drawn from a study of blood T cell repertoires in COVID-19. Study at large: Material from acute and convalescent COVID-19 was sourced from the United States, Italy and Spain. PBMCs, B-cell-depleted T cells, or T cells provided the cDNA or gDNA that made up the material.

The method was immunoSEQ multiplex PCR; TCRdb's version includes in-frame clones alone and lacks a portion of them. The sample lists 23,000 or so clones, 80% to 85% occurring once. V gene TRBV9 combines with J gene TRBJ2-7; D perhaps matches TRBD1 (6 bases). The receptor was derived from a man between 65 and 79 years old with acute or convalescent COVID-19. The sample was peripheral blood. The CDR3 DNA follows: TGTGCCAGCAGCGTAGGCGAGGCAGGGGATTATTACGAGCAGTACTTC. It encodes CASSVGEAGDYYEQYF.